Listed below are T cell receptor beta chains from one sample, sequenced in a study of blood T cell repertoires in COVID-19. Profiled with immunoSEQ multiplex PCR; TCRdb holds only in-frame clones, not every one. The table shows under 200,000 clones, with more than 65% occurring only once. The sample taken for sequencing was peripheral blood. The receptors here all came from a woman in her fifties or sixties with COVID-19, enrolled during active disease. Both conserved end residues are part of each CDR3. The order of the fields is D gene, V gene, J gene, clone size, CDR3 DNA, CDR3 protein. D genes are given only for firm matches. Only some rows state a clone size, as once, few, many or a class for expanded clones.

TRBD2	TRBV7-9	TRBJ2-3	few	TGTGCCAGCAGCCTTCTAGCGGGGGGATTGACAGATACGCAGTATTTT	CASSLLAGGLTDTQYF
TRBD2	TRBV6-5	TRBJ2-3	-	TGTGCCAGCAGCCCCCTAGCGGGAGTGCAGTATTTT	CASSPLAGVQYF
-	TRBV30	TRBJ1-4	once	TGTGCCGGGGGCCGAGTGAGGGGGGAAAAACTGTTTTTT	CAGGRVRGEKLFF
-	TRBV6-6	TRBJ1-1	-	TGTGCCAGCAGCCGACGTAAGACCGGGACGGAGGGGATGAGAGCTTTCTTT	CASSRRKTGTEGMRAFF
-	TRBV7-9	TRBJ2-2	-	TGTGCCAGCAGCCTGACGATCCAGGGCCGGACCCGGGAGCTGTTTTTT	CASSLTIQGRTRELFF
TRBD1	TRBV5-6	TRBJ1-1	-	TGTGCCAGCAGCTTGATGGGACAGGGGGGTCGTGAAGCTTTCTTT	CASSLMGQGGREAFF
TRBD1	TRBV18	TRBJ1-3	-	TGTGCCAGCTCACCGACCCGACAGGGCGAGGGAAACACCATATATTTT	CASSPTRQGEGNTIYF
TRBD2	TRBV5-6	TRBJ2-5	-	TGTGCCAGCAAAAAGACTAGCGGGTACCAAGAGACCCAGTACTTC	CASKKTSGYQETQYF
TRBD1	TRBV6-5	TRBJ2-1	-	TGTGCCAGCAGTCGGGACAGGGGCACCTACAATGAGCAGTTCTTC	CASSRDRGTYNEQFF
TRBD1	TRBV9	TRBJ2-7	-	TGTGCCAGCAACCGAGCAGGGGGCGAGCAGTACTTC	CASNRAGGEQYF
TRBD2	TRBV23-1	TRBJ2-7	-	TGCGCCAGCAGTCGGCTCGAGAGCCCTGGACTAGCGGGAACCCACCGGTTCGAGCAGTACTTC	CASSRLESPGLAGTHRFEQYF
TRBD2	TRBV3-1/TRBV3-2	TRBJ2-5	-	TGTGCCAGCAGCCAAAACAAGGGACTAGCGGGACAAGAGACCCAGTACTTC	CASSQNKGLAGQETQYF
TRBD1	TRBV5-1	TRBJ1-3	-	TGCGCCAGCAGCTTGTCCGACAGGGGGGTCGGAAACACCATATATTTT	CASSLSDRGVGNTIYF
-	TRBV19	TRBJ2-3	-	TGTGCCAGTAGCCTGGAGGGTCCTCCGGCAGATACGCAGTATTTT	CASSLEGPPADTQYF
TRBD2	TRBV5-1	TRBJ2-2	-	TGCGCCAGCAGCTCCGGGGGGGCGAACACCGGGGAGCTGTTTTTT	CASSSGGANTGELFF
TRBD1	TRBV19	TRBJ1-1	few	TGTGCCAGTAGTTCACAGGGGGATCGCACTGAAGCTTTCTTT	CASSSQGDRTEAFF
TRBD1	TRBV7-9	TRBJ1-1	-	TGTGCCAGCAGCCCGCGGCTACCGGGACAGGGTTTTAACACTGAAGCTTTCTTT	CASSPRLPGQGFNTEAFF
TRBD2	TRBV28	TRBJ2-3	-	TGTGCCAGCAGTTTCTGGGGGTTAGCGGGAGATACGCAGTATTTT	CASSFWGLAGDTQYF
-	TRBV6-6	TRBJ2-2	-	TGTGCCAGCATCACAGACGATAACACCGGGGAGCTGTTTTTT	CASITDDNTGELFF
-	TRBV2	TRBJ1-4	-	TGTGCCAGCTCCGGTCAAACGTTTGCTAATGAAAAACTGTTTTTT	CASSGQTFANEKLFF
TRBD1	TRBV19	TRBJ1-4	-	TGTGCCAGTAGTTCGACAGGGTTTAATGAAAAACTGTTTTTT	CASSSTGFNEKLFF
TRBD2	TRBV6-2/TRBV6-3	TRBJ2-3	-	TGTGCCAGCAGTTACGGGGCCGGGACTAGCGGGAGAGATACGCAGTATTTT	CASSYGAGTSGRDTQYF
-	TRBV19	TRBJ1-2	-	TGTGCCAGTACCTCAGACAGGTTGGACTATGGCTACACCTTC	CASTSDRLDYGYTF
TRBD2	TRBV20-1	TRBJ2-2	-	TGCAGTGCTAGTGTATTCGGGGGGGCCGTAACCGGGGAGCTGTTTTTT	CSASVFGGAVTGELFF
-	TRBV25-1	TRBJ1-2	-	TGTGCCAGCAGTGTAGAGTTGAGCTATGGCTACACCTTC	CASSVELSYGYTF
-	TRBV2	TRBJ1-6	-	TGTGCCAGCAGTCTCAATCGGGCAGGGTACAATTCACCCCTCCACTTT	CASSLNRAGYNSPLHF
TRBD1	TRBV25-1	TRBJ2-5	-	TGTGCCAGCAGTGATCACGGACAGGGGCAAGAGACCCAGTACTTC	CASSDHGQGQETQYF
TRBD2	TRBV3-1/TRBV3-2	TRBJ2-4	-	TGTGCCAGCAGCCAAGACGGGGGGGCCAAAAACATTCAGTACTTC	CASSQDGGAKNIQYF
-	TRBV9	TRBJ2-3	-	TGTGCCAGCAGCGTAGGGTCGCCCAGGGCAGATACGCAGTATTTT	CASSVGSPRADTQYF
TRBD2	TRBV7-3	TRBJ2-3	few	TGTGCCAGCAGCCCACACGAATTCGGGACTAGATCAGATACGCAGTATTTT	CASSPHEFGTRSDTQYF
-	TRBV6-5	TRBJ1-2	-	TGTGCCAGCAGTTACACCTCTATTTATGGCTACACCTTC	CASSYTSIYGYTF
-	TRBV6-5	TRBJ2-7	-	TGTGCCAGCCGGGACTTGGGACGCTACGAGCAGTACTTC	CASRDLGRYEQYF
-	TRBV14	TRBJ1-2	-	TGTGCCAGCAGCGAGGATGTCTATGGCTACACCTTC	CASSEDVYGYTF
TRBD1	TRBV28	TRBJ1-4	-	TGTGCCAGCAGTCGGGGCAGGGGGAATGAAAAACTGTTTTTT	CASSRGRGNEKLFF
TRBD2	TRBV6-1	TRBJ2-1	-	TGTGCCAGCAGTGATGGGGGACTAGCGGCCAACAATGAGCAGTTCTTC	CASSDGGLAANNEQFF
TRBD1	TRBV10-3	TRBJ1-1	-	TGTGCCATCAGTGAGGCGGGACAGTTCACTGAAGCTTTCTTT	CAISEAGQFTEAFF
TRBD2	TRBV2	TRBJ2-7	-	TGTGCCAGCAGTCGACTAGCGGGAGACCCCTACGAGCAGTACTTC	CASSRLAGDPYEQYF
TRBD1	TRBV6-5	TRBJ2-7	few	TGTGCCAGCAGTTACCGATCCGGGACAGGGGGAGGCGAGCAGTACTTC	CASSYRSGTGGGEQYF
TRBD1	TRBV3-1/TRBV3-2	TRBJ1-4	-	TGTGCCAGCAGTATACAGGGGGCTCGTGAAAAACTGTTTTTT	CASSIQGAREKLFF
TRBD1	TRBV30	TRBJ1-2	-	TGTGCCTGGAGTGTCCCCGGGACAGGGTATAACTATGGCTACACCTTC	CAWSVPGTGYNYGYTF
-	TRBV6-2/TRBV6-3	TRBJ1-5	-	TGTGCCAGCAGTTACGGAATCTCTACGGGGCAGCCCCAGCATTTT	CASSYGISTGQPQHF
TRBD1	TRBV13	TRBJ1-6	-	TGTGCCAGCAGCTCCGGACAGGGGGCATTAGCACCCCTCCACTTT	CASSSGQGALAPLHF